This record covers a single T cell receptor beta chain. Antigen: not known. The entry originates in a study of graft-versus-host responses after intestinal transplantation. Study results and limitations: Recipient marrow harbored GvH clones, some of which surfaced first in ileum or blood.

The CDR3 has 14 amino acids. Germline assignment: CDR1 SGHVS and CDR2 FNYEAQ. V shed 2 bases and J shed 1 base, with 6 bases lying between them. The repertoire was sequenced with immunoSEQ multiplex PCR; TCRdb's copy has only in-frame clones and lacks some. The sample gives around 110,000 clones, 90% of which show up once; under 0.2% is in the top ten. The J gene is TRBJ1-3, the V gene TRBV7-6; D unclear. The specimen was unstimulated CD4+ T cells sorted from spleen or lymph node cells, collected before intestinal transplant. This sequence originates from a human donor who received an intestinal transplant. The CDR3 nucleotides read TGTGCCAGCAGCTTACGAGGGTCTGGAAACACCATATATTTT. Protein product: CASSLRGSGNTIYF.